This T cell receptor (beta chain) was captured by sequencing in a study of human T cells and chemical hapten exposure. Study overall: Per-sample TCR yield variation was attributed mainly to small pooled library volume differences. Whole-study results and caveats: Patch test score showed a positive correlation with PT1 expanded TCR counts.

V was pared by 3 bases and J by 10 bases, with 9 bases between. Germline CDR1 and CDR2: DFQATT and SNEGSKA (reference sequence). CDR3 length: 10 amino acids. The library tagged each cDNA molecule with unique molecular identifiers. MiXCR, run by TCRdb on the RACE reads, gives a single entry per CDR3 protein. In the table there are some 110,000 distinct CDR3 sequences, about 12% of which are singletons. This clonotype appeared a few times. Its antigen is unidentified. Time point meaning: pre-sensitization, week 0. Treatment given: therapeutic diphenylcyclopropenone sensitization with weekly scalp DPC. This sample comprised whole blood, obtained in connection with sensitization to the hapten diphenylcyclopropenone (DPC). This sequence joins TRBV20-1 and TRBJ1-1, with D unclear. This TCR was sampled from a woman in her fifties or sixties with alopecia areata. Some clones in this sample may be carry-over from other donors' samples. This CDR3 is CSASPSSAFF. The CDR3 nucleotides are TGCAGTGCTAGTCCCTCTTCAGCTTTCTTT.